Following are 3 T cell receptor beta chains from one sample sequenced in a study of chemoradiotherapy in HPV16-positive cancers. Sequencing used immunoSEQ multiplex PCR; TCRdb keeps in-frame clones, though not all of them. The sample holds 4,500 to 7,000 clones, approximately 80% seen once. The material was obtained from a patient who underwent chemoradiotherapy. Receptor source: a human donor with HPV-associated anogenital cancer.

The chain joins TRBV6-5 to TRBJ1-1; D remains ambiguous. The V gene's germline CDR1 is MNHEY and CDR2 SVGAGI. The CDR3 runs 13 residues. Trimming shortened V by 6 bases and J by 0 bases, and 8 bases separated the two germline ends. The CDR3 here is CASRYEMNTEAFF. CDR3 DNA sequence: TGTGCCAGCAGATACGAGATGAACACTGAAGCTTTCTTT.

The V and J genes are TRBV30 and TRBJ1-2; no definite D call. Trimming stripped 3 bases from V and 5 bases from J, with 7 bases between. This CDR3 region has 11 residues. Germline CDR1 is GTSNPN and CDR2 is SVGIG (reference sequence). DNA for the CDR3: TGTGCCTGGAGCACGACATATGGCTACACCTTC. It encodes CAWSTTYGYTF. Full variable domain (outside the CDR3, taken from reference TRBV30 and TRBJ1-2): SQTIHQWPATLVQPVGSPLSLECTVEGTSNPNLYWYRQAAGRGLQLLFYSVGIGQISSEVPQNLSASRPQDRQFILSSKKLLLSDSGFYLCAWSTTYGYTFGSGTRLTVV.

The genes are TRBV4-1 and TRBJ1-4; 7 positions agree with TRBD1. The CDR3 consists of 15 residues. J gave up 7 bases and V 3 bases, and 8 bases lay outside the gene matches. CDR1 and CDR2 (germline): MGHRA, YSYEKL. In DNA, the CDR3 is TGCGCCAGCAGCCAGTTACAGGGGATAGGTGAAAAACTGTTTTTT. Protein: CASSQLQGIGEKLFF.